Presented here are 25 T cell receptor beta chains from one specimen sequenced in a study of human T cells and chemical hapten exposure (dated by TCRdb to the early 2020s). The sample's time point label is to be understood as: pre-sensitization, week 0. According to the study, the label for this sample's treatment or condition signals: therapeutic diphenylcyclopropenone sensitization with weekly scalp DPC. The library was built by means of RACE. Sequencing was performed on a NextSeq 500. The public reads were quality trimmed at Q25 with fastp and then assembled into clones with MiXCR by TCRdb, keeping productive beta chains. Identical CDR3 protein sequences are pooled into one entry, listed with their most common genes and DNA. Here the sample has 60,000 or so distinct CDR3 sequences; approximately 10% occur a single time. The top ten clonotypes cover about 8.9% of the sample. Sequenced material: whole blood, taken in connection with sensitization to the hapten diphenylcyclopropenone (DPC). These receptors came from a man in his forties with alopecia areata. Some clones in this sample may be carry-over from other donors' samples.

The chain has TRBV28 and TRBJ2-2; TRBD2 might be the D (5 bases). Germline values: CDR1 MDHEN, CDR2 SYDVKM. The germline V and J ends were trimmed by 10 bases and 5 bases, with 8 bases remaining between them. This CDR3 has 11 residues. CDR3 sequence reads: CAIRGTGELFF. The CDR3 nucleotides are TGTGCCATCCGAGGGACCGGGGAGCTGTTTTTT.

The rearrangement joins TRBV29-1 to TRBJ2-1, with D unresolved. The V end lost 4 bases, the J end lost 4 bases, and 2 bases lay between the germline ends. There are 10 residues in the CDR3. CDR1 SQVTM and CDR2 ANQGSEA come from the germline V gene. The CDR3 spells CSVGYNEQFF. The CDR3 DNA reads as TGCAGCGTTGGATACAATGAGCAGTTCTTC.

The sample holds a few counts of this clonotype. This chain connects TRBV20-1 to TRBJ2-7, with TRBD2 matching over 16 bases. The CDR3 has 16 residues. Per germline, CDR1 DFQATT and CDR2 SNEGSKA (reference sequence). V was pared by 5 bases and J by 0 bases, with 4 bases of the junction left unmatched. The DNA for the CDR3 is TGCAGTGCTTCCGGGACTAGCGGGAGGGCCTCCTACGAGCAGTACTTC. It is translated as CSASGTSGRASYEQYF.

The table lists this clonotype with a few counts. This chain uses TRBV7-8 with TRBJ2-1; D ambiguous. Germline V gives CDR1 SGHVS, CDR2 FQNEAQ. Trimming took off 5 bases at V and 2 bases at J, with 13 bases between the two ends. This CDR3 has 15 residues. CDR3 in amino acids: CASSPRWETYNEQFF. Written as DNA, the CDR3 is TGTGCCAGCAGCCCAAGATGGGAAACCTACAATGAGCAGTTCTTC.

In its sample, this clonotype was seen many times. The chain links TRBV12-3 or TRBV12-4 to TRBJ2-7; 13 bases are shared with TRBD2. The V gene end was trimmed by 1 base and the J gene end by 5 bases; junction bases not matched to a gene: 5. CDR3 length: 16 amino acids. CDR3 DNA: TGTGCCAGCAGTTTAGGGACTAGCGGGAGAGGAGACGAGCAGTACTTC. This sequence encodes CASSLGTSGRGDEQYF.

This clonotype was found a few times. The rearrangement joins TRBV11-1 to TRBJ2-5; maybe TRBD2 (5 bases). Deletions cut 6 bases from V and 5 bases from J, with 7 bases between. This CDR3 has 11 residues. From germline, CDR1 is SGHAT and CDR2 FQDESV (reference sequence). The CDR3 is CASRSGETQYF. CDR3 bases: TGTGCCAGCAGAAGCGGTGAGACCCAGTACTTC.

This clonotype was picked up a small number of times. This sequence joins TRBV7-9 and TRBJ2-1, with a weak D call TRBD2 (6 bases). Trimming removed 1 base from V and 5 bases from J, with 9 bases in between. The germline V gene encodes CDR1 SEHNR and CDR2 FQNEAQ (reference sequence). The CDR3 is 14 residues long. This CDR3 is CASSLETSHNEQFF. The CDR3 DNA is TGTGCCAGCAGCTTAGAGACTAGTCACAATGAGCAGTTCTTC.

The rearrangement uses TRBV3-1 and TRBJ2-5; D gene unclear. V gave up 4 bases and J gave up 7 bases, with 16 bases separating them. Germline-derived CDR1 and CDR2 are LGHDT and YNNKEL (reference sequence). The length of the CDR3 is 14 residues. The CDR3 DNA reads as TGTGCCAGCAGCCCTTCCGAGGTGACCGGGACCCAGTACTTC. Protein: CASSPSEVTGTQYF.

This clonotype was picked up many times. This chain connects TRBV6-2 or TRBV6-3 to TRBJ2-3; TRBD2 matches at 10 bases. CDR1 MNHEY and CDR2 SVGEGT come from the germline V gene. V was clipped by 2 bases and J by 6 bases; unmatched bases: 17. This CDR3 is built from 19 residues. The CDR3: CASSYGSGRSPTIPDTQYF. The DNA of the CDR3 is TGTGCCAGCAGTTACGGTAGCGGGAGGAGTCCAACGATCCCGGATACGCAGTATTTT.

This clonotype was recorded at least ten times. CDR3 nucleotide sequence: TGTGCCAGCAGCCTTCTTACAGGGTACACTGAAGCTTTCTTT. Its translation: CASSLLTGYTEAFF. The V call is TRBV7-2, the J call TRBJ1-1; the D gene is possibly TRBD1 (6 bases). Per the germline V gene, CDR1 is SGHTA and CDR2 is FQGNSA. The CDR3 is 14 amino acids. Trimming took 5 bases from V and 3 from J, leaving 13 bases between them.

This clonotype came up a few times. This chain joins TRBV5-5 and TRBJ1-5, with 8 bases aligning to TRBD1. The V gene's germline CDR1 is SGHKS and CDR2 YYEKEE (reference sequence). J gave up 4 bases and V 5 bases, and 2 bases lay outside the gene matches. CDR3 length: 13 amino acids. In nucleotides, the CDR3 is TGTGCCAGCAGGGACAGGGAAAATCAGCCCCAGCATTTT. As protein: CASRDRENQPQHF.

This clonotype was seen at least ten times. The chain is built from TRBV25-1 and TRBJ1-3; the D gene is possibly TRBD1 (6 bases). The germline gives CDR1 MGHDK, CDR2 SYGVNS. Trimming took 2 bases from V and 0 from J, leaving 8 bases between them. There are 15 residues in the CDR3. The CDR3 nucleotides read TGTGCCAGCAGTGAAAGGGGGATCTCTGGAAACACCATATATTTT. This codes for CASSERGISGNTIYF.

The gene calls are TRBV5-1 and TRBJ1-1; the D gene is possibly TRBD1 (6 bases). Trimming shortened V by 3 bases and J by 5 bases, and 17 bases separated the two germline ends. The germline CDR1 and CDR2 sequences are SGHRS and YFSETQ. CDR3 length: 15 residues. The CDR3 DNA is TGCGCCAGCAGCTCAGACAGGTTAAAGGGGACTGAAGCTTTCTTT. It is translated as CASSSDRLKGTEAFF. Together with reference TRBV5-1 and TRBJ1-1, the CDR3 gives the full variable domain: KAGVTQTPRYLIKTRGQQVTLSCSPISGHRSVSWYQQTPGQGLQFLFEYFSETQRNKGNFPGRFSGRQFSNSRSEMNVSTLELGDSALYLCASSSDRLKGTEAFFGQGTRLTVV.

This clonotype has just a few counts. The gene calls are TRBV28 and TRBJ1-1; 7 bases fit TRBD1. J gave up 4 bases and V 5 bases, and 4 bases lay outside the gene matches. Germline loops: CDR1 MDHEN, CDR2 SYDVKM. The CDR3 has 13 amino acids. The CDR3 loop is CASSRQGGTEAFF. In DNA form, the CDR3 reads TGTGCCAGCAGTCGCCAGGGGGGCACTGAAGCTTTCTTT.

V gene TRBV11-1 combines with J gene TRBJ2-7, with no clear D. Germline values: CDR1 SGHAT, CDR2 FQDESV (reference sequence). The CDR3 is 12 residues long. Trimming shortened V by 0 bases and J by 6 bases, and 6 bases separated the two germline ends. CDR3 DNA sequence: TGTGCCAGCAGCTTAGCGGTAGGCGAGCAGTACTTC. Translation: CASSLAVGEQYF. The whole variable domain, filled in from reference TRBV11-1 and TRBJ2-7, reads EAEVAQSPRYKITEKSQAVAFWCDPISGHATLYWYRQILGQGPELLVQFQDESVVDDSQLPKDRFSAERLKGVDSTLKIQPAELGDSAMYLCASSLAVGEQYFGPGTRLTVT.

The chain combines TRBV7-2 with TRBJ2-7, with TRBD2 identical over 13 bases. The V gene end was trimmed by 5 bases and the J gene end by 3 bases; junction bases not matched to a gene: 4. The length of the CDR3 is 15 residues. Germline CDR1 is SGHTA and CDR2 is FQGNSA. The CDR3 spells CASSARTSGSYEQYF. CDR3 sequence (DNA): TGTGCCAGCAGCGCCCGGACTAGCGGGAGCTACGAGCAGTACTTC.

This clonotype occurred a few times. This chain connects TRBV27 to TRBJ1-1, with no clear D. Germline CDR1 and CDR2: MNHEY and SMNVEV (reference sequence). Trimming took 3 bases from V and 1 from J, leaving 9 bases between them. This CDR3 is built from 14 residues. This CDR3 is CASSFMRRNTEAFF. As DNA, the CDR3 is TGTGCCAGCAGTTTTATGAGGCGGAACACTGAAGCTTTCTTT.

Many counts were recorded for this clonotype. This CDR3 is CATSDTDRYNEQFF. The CDR3 DNA reads as TGTGCCACCAGTGACACGGACAGGTACAATGAGCAGTTCTTC. The chain couples TRBV24-1 to TRBJ2-1, with TRBD1 matching over 7 bases. Losses at the gene ends were 4 bases for V and 4 bases for J; bases not matched to a gene: 3. This CDR3 comprises 14 residues. Per the germline V gene, CDR1 is KGHDR and CDR2 is SFDVKD.

CDR3: CASSDGGVNIQYF. DNA of the CDR3: TGTGCCAGCAGCGACGGGGGCGTGAACATTCAGTACTTC. The chain uses TRBV7-9 and TRBJ2-4; perhaps D is TRBD1 or TRBD2 (6 bases each). The CDR3 runs to 13 residues. Germline CDR1 is SEHNR and CDR2 is FQNEAQ (reference sequence). V gave up 5 bases and J gave up 7 bases, with 12 bases separating them.

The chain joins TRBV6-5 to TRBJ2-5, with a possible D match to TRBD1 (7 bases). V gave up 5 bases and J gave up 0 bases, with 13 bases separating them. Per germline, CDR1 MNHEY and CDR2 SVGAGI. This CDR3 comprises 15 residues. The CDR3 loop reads CASSPGGMHQETQYF. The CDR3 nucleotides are TGTGCCAGCAGTCCAGGGGGGATGCACCAAGAGACCCAGTACTTC.

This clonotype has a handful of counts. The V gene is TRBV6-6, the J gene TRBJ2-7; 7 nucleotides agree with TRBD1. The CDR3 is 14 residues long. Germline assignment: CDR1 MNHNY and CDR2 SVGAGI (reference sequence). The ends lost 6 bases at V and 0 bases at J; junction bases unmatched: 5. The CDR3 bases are TGTGCCAGCAGCCCGGGACAGAACTCCTACGAGCAGTACTTC. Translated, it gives CASSPGQNSYEQYF.

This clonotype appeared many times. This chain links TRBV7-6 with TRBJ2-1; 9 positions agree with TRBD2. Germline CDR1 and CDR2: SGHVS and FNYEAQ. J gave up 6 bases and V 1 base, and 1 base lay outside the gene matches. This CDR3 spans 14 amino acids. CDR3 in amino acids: CASSLGGRGNEQFF. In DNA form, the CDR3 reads TGTGCCAGCAGCTTAGGCGGGAGGGGCAATGAGCAGTTCTTC.

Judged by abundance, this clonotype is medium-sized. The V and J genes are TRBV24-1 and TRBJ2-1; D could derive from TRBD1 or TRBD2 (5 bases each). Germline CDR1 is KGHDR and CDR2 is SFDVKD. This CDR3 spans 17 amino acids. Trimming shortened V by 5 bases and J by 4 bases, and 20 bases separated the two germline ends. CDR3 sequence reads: CATSGTRSGTLYNEQFF. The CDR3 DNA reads TGTGCCACCAGTGGGACCCGGTCAGGGACCCTGTACAATGAGCAGTTCTTC.

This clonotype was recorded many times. This chain's CDR3 is CASSLNRGSTDTQYF. In DNA, the CDR3 is TGTGCCAGCAGTTTAAACAGGGGTAGCACAGATACGCAGTATTTT. The chain uses TRBV12-3 or TRBV12-4 and TRBJ2-3, with TRBD1 matching 7 bases. This CDR3 spans 15 amino acids. V shed 2 bases and J 0 bases; nucleotides not matched to a gene: 2.

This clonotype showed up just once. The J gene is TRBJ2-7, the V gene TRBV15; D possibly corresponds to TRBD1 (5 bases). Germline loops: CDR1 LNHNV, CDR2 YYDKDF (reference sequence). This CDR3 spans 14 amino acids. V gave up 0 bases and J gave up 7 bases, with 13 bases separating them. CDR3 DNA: TGTGCCACCAGCAGAGAAGGCCAGGGTAAAGAGCAGTACTTC. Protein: CATSREGQGKEQYF.